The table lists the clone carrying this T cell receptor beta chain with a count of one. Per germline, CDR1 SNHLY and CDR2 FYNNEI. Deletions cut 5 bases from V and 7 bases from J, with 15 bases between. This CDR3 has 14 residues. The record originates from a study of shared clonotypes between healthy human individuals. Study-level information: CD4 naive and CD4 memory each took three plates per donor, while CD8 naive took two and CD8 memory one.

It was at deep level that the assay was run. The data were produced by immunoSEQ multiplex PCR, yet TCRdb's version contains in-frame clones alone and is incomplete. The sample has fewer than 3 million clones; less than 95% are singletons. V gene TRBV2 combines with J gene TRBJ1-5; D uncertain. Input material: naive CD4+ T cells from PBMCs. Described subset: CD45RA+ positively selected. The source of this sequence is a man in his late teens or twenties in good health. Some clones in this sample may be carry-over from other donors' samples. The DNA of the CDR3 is TGTGCCAGCAGTCCTCAGACACAGCGCCAGCCCCAGCATTTT. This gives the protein CASSPQTQRQPQHF.